This TCR beta chain was recovered during a study of cytomegalovirus exposure and HLA in healthy donors. Regarding the study as a whole: There was a cluster of highly shared sequence variants that was likely a sequencing artifact.

A word on this clone: What it binds is not known.

The donors comprised healthy bone marrow donors. Trimming at V came to 1 base and at J to 5 bases, leaving 7 bases not matched to a gene. The CDR3 consists of 17 residues. CDR1 SGHAT and CDR2 FQNNGV come from the germline V gene. PCR amplification relied on 60 Vbeta primers (plus 13 Jbeta primers). Original handling: The count from a later analysis was 79 million or so unique TCR beta chains, 9.5 million to 13 million of them shared. Assay: immunoSEQ multiplex PCR; the TCRdb copy retains only in-frame clones and omits some. D and trimming come from the DNA, and the V and J calls and clone size come from that table. Among about 120,000 clones listed, 65% to 80% were seen once.

The sequenced material came from PBMCs. The V and J genes are TRBV11-2 and TRBJ2-2, with 10 bases identical to TRBD1. The receptor's source is a man between 60 and 70 years old in good health and CMV-seropositive. The DNA for the CDR3 is TGTGCCAGCAGCTTAGGGGACAGACAGGGGGCGACCGGGGAGCTGTTTTTT. Translation: CASSLGDRQGATGELFF.